This T cell receptor beta chain appears in the sequencing data of a study of molecular identifiers for immune sequencing clone quantification. Study observations and caveats: For effector cells, clones above 20 RNA copies held over 98% of molecules; for naive cells, under 1%.

This clonotype was counted ten times or more. Its antigen is still unknown. V was pared by 2 bases and J by 6 bases, with 13 bases between. The CDR3 is 15 residues long. Germline loops: CDR1 MNHEY, CDR2 SVGAGI. TCRdb processed the PCR reads anew with MiXCR; each CDR3 protein has one entry. The table includes some 590,000 distinct CDR3 sequences, roughly 23% detected once. Sequenced: naive CD8+ T cells from blood, with Jurkat cell RNA spiked in. Subset given: FACS-sorted CD8+CD4-CCR7+CD45RA+ naive T cells. The receptor's source is a human donor in good health. Some libraries in this study had Jurkat cell RNA spiked in. The rearrangement joins TRBV6-5 to TRBJ2-2, with D maybe TRBD2 (6 bases). DNA for the CDR3: TGTGCCAGCAGTTACGGGGGGATTCGGGCCGGGGAGCTGTTTTTT. It codes for CASSYGGIRAGELFF.